This entry lists 11 T cell receptor beta chains sequenced from one sample in a study of beta chain features in type 1 diabetes. Of the isolated RNA, all was reverse transcribed, and so the sequenced material was expressed TCRB transcripts. Generated by immunoSEQ multiplex PCR, the TCRdb table keeps only in-frame clones and is missing some. The top ten hold roughly 0.08% of the sample, which has more than 200,000 clones, 16% seen once. Whole-study results and caveats: Patients with Type 1 diabetes showed moderately but significantly shorter TCRB CDR3s in all four CD4+ subsets.

Antigens of these TCRs are unknown. Sequenced: naive CD4+ T cells from blood. The source is a man under 40 with type 1 diabetes.

The table lists this clone with a few counts. The genes are TRBV6-5 and TRBJ1-4; D gene uncertain. Trimming removed 0 bases from V and 4 bases from J, with 6 bases in between. Germline assignment: CDR1 MNHEY and CDR2 SVGAGI. This CDR3 is built from 14 residues. The CDR3 sequence is CASSYSRVNEKLFF. The CDR3 nucleotides are TGTGCCAGCAGTTACTCACGGGTTAATGAAAAACTGTTTTTT.

This clone was counted a few times. The chain's CDR3 is CASLGGNEQFF. The CDR3 DNA is TGTGCCAGTCTAGGGGGGAATGAGCAGTTCTTC. The chain couples TRBV28 to TRBJ2-1, with D possibly called TRBD1 or TRBD2 (6 bases each). Germline CDR1 and CDR2: MDHEN and SYDVKM. The CDR3 has 11 amino acids. V dropped 9 bases and J dropped 7 bases, with 10 bases sitting between them.

The V and J genes are TRBV5-4 and TRBJ2-7; 7 bases align to TRBD2. CDR3 size: 13 residues. Germline V gene sequence: CDR1 SGHNT, CDR2 YYREEE (reference sequence). Trimming took 6 bases from V and 5 from J; bases not matched to a gene: 8. The CDR3 protein is CASMKGGRNEQYF. CDR3 nucleotide sequence: TGTGCCAGCATGAAGGGAGGGAGGAACGAGCAGTACTTC. Complete variable domain (other parts from reference TRBV5-4 and TRBJ2-7): ETGVTQSPTHLIKTRGQQVTLRCSSQSGHNTVSWYQQALGQGPQFIFQYYREEENGRGNFPPRFSGLQFPNYSSELNVNALELDDSALYLCASMKGGRNEQYFGPGTRLTVT.

The sample holds a few counts of this clone. The rearrangement uses TRBV7-2 and TRBJ2-3; D ambiguous. This CDR3 comprises 14 residues. Germline V gene sequence: CDR1 SGHTA, CDR2 FQGNSA. Trimming took off 0 bases at V and 2 bases at J, with 6 bases between the two ends. CDR3 amino acids: CASSLARHTDTQYF. For the CDR3, the DNA is TGTGCCAGCAGCTTAGCTAGGCACACAGATACGCAGTATTTT.

V is TRBV2 and J is TRBJ2-3, with D hard to call. V lost 6 bases and J 0 bases, leaving 4 bases between the germline ends. CDR3 length: 12 residues. Per the germline V gene, CDR1 is SNHLY and CDR2 is FYNNEI. Written as DNA, the CDR3 is TGTGCCAGCAGAAGTAGCACAGATACGCAGTATTTT. It is translated as CASRSSTDTQYF.

As concerns this clone: The junction does not match germline at one end; this may be a read error. This rearrangement joins TRBV30 to TRBJ2-1, with D perhaps matching TRBD1 or TRBD2 (5 bases each). The length of the CDR3 is 12 residues. Germline V CDR1 and CDR2: GTSNPN, SVGIG (reference sequence). CDR3 in amino acids: CARALPRGPVVF. CDR3 DNA: TGTGCCCGAGCCCTCCCCCGGGGACCCGTGGTCTTC.

This clone appeared a few times. This chain links TRBV4-1 with TRBJ2-7; 10 nucleotides agree with TRBD1. Germline assignment: CDR1 MGHRA and CDR2 YSYEKL. The CDR3 spans 14 residues. Trimming took 4 bases from V and 6 from J; bases not matched to a gene: 6. The CDR3, as DNA: TGCGCCAGCAGCCCGGACAGGGGGGTGTCCGAGCAGTACTTC. Translated: CASSPDRGVSEQYF.

This clone has just a few counts. The chain is built from TRBV11-2 and TRBJ2-1; D might be TRBD2 (5 bases). This CDR3 comprises 14 residues. Germline V gives CDR1 SGHAT, CDR2 FQNNGV. Trimming shortened V by 1 base and J by 3 bases, and 7 bases separated the two germline ends. The CDR3 DNA reads as TGTGCCAGCAGCTTAGCCGGGAACTACAATGAGCAGTTCTTC. Protein sequence: CASSLAGNYNEQFF.

This clone was found once. The rearrangement joins TRBV28 to TRBJ2-7; D uncertain. Germline V gives CDR1 MDHEN, CDR2 SYDVKM. Trimming removed 6 bases from V and 0 bases from J, with 12 bases in between. The CDR3 extends over 14 amino acids. The CDR3 DNA reads TGTGCCAGCAGCTTGGCCCAAAGCTCCTACGAGCAGTACTTC. It codes for CASSLAQSSYEQYF.

This clone was detected a few times. This rearrangement joins TRBV30 to TRBJ2-7; 7 bases are a match to TRBD2. With 2 bases clipped from V and 7 bases from J, the junction kept 2 bases outside the gene matches. The CDR3 length is 11 residues. Germline CDR1 and CDR2: GTSNPN and SVGIG (reference sequence). The CDR3 is CAWSMGGEQYF. CDR3 coding DNA: TGTGCCTGGAGTATGGGAGGGGAGCAGTACTTC.

The chain joins TRBV9 to TRBJ2-5; 9 bases are shared with TRBD2. This CDR3 has 14 residues. Per germline, CDR1 SGDLS and CDR2 YYNGEE. J gave up 5 bases and V 2 bases, and 4 bases lay outside the gene matches. The CDR3 nucleotides are TGTGCCAGCAGCGTGACTAGCGGCGGCGAGACCCAGTACTTC. Translated, it gives CASSVTSGGETQYF. Full variable domain (rest looked up from reference TRBV9 and TRBJ2-5): DSGVTQTPKHLITATGQRVTLRCSPRSGDLSVYWYQQSLDQGLQFLIQYYNGEERAKGNILERFSAQQFPDLHSELNLSSLELGDSALYFCASSVTSGGETQYFGPGTRLLVL.